Sequencing of this TCR beta chain was carried out in a study of shared clonotypes between healthy human individuals. CDR3 length: 14 residues. Germline loops: CDR1 WSHSY, CDR2 SAAADI. This clone showed up just once. One end of the junction is discordant with germline, which a read error may explain. CD45RO-negative cells were positively selected for CCR7, leaving out terminally differentiated effector memory CD45RA+ cells. Assay: immunoSEQ multiplex PCR; the TCRdb copy retains only in-frame clones and omits some. The data show some 800,000 clones, with more than 85% seen just once and under 30% held by the top ten.

The J gene is TRBJ2-7, the V gene TRBV10-2, with 10 bases lining up with TRBD1. The source is a man aged 25 to 40 in good health. The sequenced sample was naive CD8+ T cells sorted from blood. CDR3 region: CTSSELGQGTEQYF. CDR3 DNA sequence: TGCACCAGCAGTGAGTTGGGACAGGGGACCGAGCAGTACTTC.